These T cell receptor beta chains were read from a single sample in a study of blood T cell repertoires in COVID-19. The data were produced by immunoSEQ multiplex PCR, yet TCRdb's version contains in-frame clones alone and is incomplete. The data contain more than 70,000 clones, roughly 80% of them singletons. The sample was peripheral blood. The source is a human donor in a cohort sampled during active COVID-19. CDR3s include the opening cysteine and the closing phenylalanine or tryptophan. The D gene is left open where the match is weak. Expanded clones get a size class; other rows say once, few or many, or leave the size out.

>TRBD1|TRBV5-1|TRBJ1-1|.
TGCGCCAGCAGCTTGGAGCGGACAGGGGGCTGGGGCACTGAAGCTTTCTTT
CASSLERTGGWGTEAFF
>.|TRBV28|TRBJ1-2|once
TGTGCCAGCAGGGGAGACGGAAACTATGGCTACACCTTC
CASRGDGNYGYTF
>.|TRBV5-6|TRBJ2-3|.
TGTGCCAGCAGCTTTCCAGGGGCAGATACGCAGTATTTT
CASSFPGADTQYF
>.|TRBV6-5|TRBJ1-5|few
TGTGCCAGCAGTCTACTCGGGACACCCAATCAGCCCCAGCATTTT
CASSLLGTPNQPQHF
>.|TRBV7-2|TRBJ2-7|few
TGTGCCAGCAGACTCTCATCAGGGAACGAGCAGTACTTC
CASRLSSGNEQYF
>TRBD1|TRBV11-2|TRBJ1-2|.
TGTGCCAGCAGTCCCGGGACAGGAGACTATGGCTACACCTTC
CASSPGTGDYGYTF
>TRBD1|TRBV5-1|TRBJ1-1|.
TGCGCCAGCAGCTCATCCCTCGGACAGGGTCGGACTGAAGCTTTCTTT
CASSSSLGQGRTEAFF
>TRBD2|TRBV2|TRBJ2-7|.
TGTGCCAGCAGGGAGGTTAGCGGGGGCCCCTACGAGCAGTACTTC
CASREVSGGPYEQYF
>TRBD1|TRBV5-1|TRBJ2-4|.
TGCGCCAGCAGCTCGTGGACAGGGTCTGCCAAAAACATTCAGTACTTC
CASSSWTGSAKNIQYF
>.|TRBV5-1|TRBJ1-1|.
TGCGCCAGCAGCTTGCAAGGCAGCGGCCTGGACACTGAAGCTTTCTTT
CASSLQGSGLDTEAFF
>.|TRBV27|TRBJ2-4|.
TGTGCCAGCAGTTTTAGTACCAAAAACATTCAGTACTTC
CASSFSTKNIQYF
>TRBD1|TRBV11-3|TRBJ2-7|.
TGTGCCAGCAGCACGCGTGGACAGGCCTACGAGCAGTACTTC
CASSTRGQAYEQYF
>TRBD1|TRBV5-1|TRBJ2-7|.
TGCGCCAGCAGCTTCGGGACAGGGGGCTACGAGCAGTACTTC
CASSFGTGGYEQYF
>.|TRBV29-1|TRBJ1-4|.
TGCAGCGTTGGCCTAGGCGGGGCGGGTGAAAAACTGTTTTTT
CSVGLGGAGEKLFF
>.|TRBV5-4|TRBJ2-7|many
TGTGCCAGCAGCTTGGGGGGCCGGGACGAGCAGTACTTC
CASSLGGRDEQYF
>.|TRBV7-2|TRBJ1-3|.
TGTGCCAGCAGCTCAAGGGGAGGAAACACCATATATTTT
CASSSRGGNTIYF
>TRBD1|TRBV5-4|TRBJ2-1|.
TGTGCCAGCAGCTTCGGACGAGGGACAGGGGGCAATGAGCAGTTCTTC
CASSFGRGTGGNEQFF
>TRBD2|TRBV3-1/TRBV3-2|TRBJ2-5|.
TGTGCCAGCAGCCAAACAGCCGGGACTAAAGAGACCCAGTACTTC
CASSQTAGTKETQYF
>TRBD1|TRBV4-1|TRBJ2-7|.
TGCGCCAGCAGCCACCGACAGGGGCTTTCCTACGAGCAGTACTTC
CASSHRQGLSYEQYF
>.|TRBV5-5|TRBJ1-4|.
TGTGCCAGCAGCAGATCCAGGGGAACTAATGAAAAACTGTTTTTT
CASSRSRGTNEKLFF
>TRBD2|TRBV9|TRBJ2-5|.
TGTGCCAGCAGCGTCACAGCGGGGGGGATACAAGAGACCCAGTACTTC
CASSVTAGGIQETQYF
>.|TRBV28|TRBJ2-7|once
TGTGCCAGCAGCCCCGGGGGTAGGGTTCCCTACGAGCAGTACTTC
CASSPGGRVPYEQYF
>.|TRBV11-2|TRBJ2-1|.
TGTGCCAGCAGCTTAGTCCAGGGCTCCTACAATGAGCAGTTCTTC
CASSLVQGSYNEQFF
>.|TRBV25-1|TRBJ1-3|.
TGTGCCAGCACCCTGGGAGCCCGAAACACCATATATTTT
CASTLGARNTIYF
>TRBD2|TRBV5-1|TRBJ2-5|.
TGCGCCAGCAGCTTCCGACTAGCCACACCGGGGGAGACCCAGTACTTC
CASSFRLATPGETQYF
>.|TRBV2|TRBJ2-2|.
TGTGCCAGCTCGGTAGAGAACACCGGGGAGCTGTTTTTT
CASSVENTGELFF
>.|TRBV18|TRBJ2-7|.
TGTGCCAGCTCACCACCGATGCGAATCTACGAGCAGTACTTC
CASSPPMRIYEQYF
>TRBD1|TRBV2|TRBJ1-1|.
TGTGCCAGCAGGTCGGACAGGGGTTCCGCTGAAGCTTTCTTT
CASRSDRGSAEAFF
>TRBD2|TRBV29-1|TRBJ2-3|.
TGCAGCGTGGGGGGACTAGCTAGCACAGATACGCAGTATTTT
CSVGGLASTDTQYF
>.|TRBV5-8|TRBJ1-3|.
TGTGCCAGCAGCCCGGCCATGGGGCAGGAGATTTCTGGAAACACCATATATTTT
CASSPAMGQEISGNTIYF
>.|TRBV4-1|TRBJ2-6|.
TGCGCCAGCAGCCGAGAGTACTCTGGGGCCAACGTCCTGACTTTC
CASSREYSGANVLTF
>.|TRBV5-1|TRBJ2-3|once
TGCGCCAGCAGCTTGGATCCAGGGGGCACAGATACGCAGTATTTT
CASSLDPGGTDTQYF
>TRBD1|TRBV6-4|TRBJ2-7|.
TGTGCCAGCAGTCCCCCCGGGACAGGGACTCTTCCCTACGAGCAGTACTTC
CASSPPGTGTLPYEQYF
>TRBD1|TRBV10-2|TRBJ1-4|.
TGCGCCAGCAGCACGGGACAGTTGAATGAAAAACTGTTTTTT
CASSTGQLNEKLFF
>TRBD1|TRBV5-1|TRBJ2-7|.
TGCGCCAGCAGCTTCCGACAGGGGGCCTACGAGCAGTACTTC
CASSFRQGAYEQYF
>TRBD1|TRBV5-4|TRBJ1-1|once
TGTGCCAGCAGCCCTAGACAGGGGGCGAACACTGAAGCTTTCTTT
CASSPRQGANTEAFF
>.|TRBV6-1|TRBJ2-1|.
TGTGCCAGCAGTGAAGCGATAGCAGGGGTCTACTCCTACAATGAGCAGTTCTTC
CASSEAIAGVYSYNEQFF
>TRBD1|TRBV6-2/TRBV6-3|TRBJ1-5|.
TGTGCCAGCAGTTCCCGGGACAGGGATCAGCCCCAGCATTTT
CASSSRDRDQPQHF